Shown below are 18 T cell receptor beta chains from a single sample sequenced in a study of blood T cell repertoires in COVID-19. The repertoire was sequenced with immunoSEQ multiplex PCR; TCRdb's copy has only in-frame clones and lacks some. The repertoire includes roughly 290,000 clones, 70% to 90% of them detected once, and 6% to 7% sits in the top ten. The sample was PBMCs or T cells enriched from blood (not recorded which). These receptors were taken from a woman between 40 and 50 years old who had recovered from COVID-19.

The chain uses TRBV3-1 (or the pseudogene TRBV3-2) and TRBJ1-6, with 9 bases aligning to TRBD1. Unmatched junction bases numbered 13, after V lost 4 bases and J lost 9 bases. This CDR3 contains 17 residues. Germline V gene data show CDR1 as LGHDT and CDR2 as YNNKEL (reference sequence). The chain's CDR3 is CASSLFSETGGFSPLHF. The CDR3 DNA sequence: TGTGCCAGCAGCCTTTTCTCCGAAACAGGGGGCTTTTCACCCCTCCACTTT.

This clone occurred once. The V call is TRBV9, the J call TRBJ2-2; 7 bases agree with TRBD2. J lost 3 bases, V lost 7 bases, and 3 bases had no gene match. The CDR3 is 13 residues long. Germline assignment: CDR1 SGDLS and CDR2 YYNGEE. CDR3 sequence: CASGRVDTGELFF. The CDR3 DNA is TGTGCCAGCGGGAGGGTTGACACCGGGGAGCTGTTTTTT.

The gene calls are TRBV7-8 and TRBJ2-5; D might be TRBD1 (6 bases). This CDR3 comprises 14 residues. The V and J ends lost 2 bases and 2 bases respectively, with 9 bases between them. Per germline, CDR1 SGHVS and CDR2 FQNEAQ. The CDR3 protein is CASSLRGQQETQYF. The CDR3 bases are TGTGCCAGCAGCTTAAGGGGACAACAAGAGACCCAGTACTTC.

The rearrangement joins TRBV30 to TRBJ1-1; 7 nucleotides match TRBD1. The germline gives CDR1 GTSNPN, CDR2 SVGIG (reference sequence). This CDR3 spans 14 amino acids. V lost 1 base and J lost 2; bases outside the gene matches: 4. This CDR3 reads CAWSATGPNTEAFF. The CDR3 DNA follows: TGTGCCTGGAGTGCGACAGGGCCTAACACTGAAGCTTTCTTT.

The rearrangement uses TRBV18 and TRBJ2-5; 12 bases align to TRBD2. The V gene end was trimmed by 4 bases and the J gene end by 4 bases; junction bases not matched to a gene: 7. CDR3 length: 16 residues. Germline V lookup: CDR1 KGHSH, CDR2 LQKENI. The CDR3 loop reads CASSLASGRAGETQYF. In DNA form, the CDR3 reads TGTGCCAGCTCACTTGCTAGCGGGAGGGCCGGAGAGACCCAGTACTTC.

This clone came up once. The chain couples TRBV4-3 to TRBJ2-1, with TRBD2 matching over 11 bases. From germline, CDR1 is LGHNA and CDR2 YSLEER. CDR3 length: 19 amino acids. V gave up 4 bases and J gave up 0 bases; unmatched junction bases: 11. The CDR3 loop is CASSPGLAANPSSYNEQFF. CDR3 sequence (DNA): TGCGCCAGCAGCCCGGGACTAGCGGCAAACCCGAGCTCCTACAATGAGCAGTTCTTC.

This clone was seen just once. The rearrangement uses TRBV7-6 and TRBJ2-1, with D perhaps TRBD1 (5 bases). V lost 4 bases and J lost 7, with 8 bases in between. This CDR3 spans 12 amino acids. Per the germline V gene, CDR1 is SGHVS and CDR2 is FNYEAQ. In DNA form, the CDR3 reads TGTGCCAGCAGCTCCAGGGCGAATGAGCAGTTCTTC. Translated, it gives CASSSRANEQFF.

The chain uses TRBV10-1 and TRBJ2-5; TRBD1 matches at 10 bases. Germline values: CDR1 WNHNN, CDR2 SYGVQD (reference sequence). V shed 3 bases and J 0 bases; nucleotides not matched to a gene: 7. The CDR3 spans 17 residues. The DNA of the CDR3 is TGCGCCAGCAGTGAATCCGGGGACAGGGGTGACCAAGAGACCCAGTACTTC. Protein: CASSESGDRGDQETQYF.

The chain joins TRBV5-1 to TRBJ2-1, with TRBD2 identical over 12 bases. V was clipped by 3 bases and J by 5 bases; unmatched bases: 3. Per the germline V gene, CDR1 is SGHRS and CDR2 is YFSETQ. CDR3 length equals 15 residues. The DNA for the CDR3 is TGCGCCAGCAGCTGGGGACTAGCGGGTAACAATGAGCAGTTCTTC. This codes for CASSWGLAGNNEQFF. Together with reference TRBV5-1 and TRBJ2-1, the CDR3 gives the full variable domain: KAGVTQTPRYLIKTRGQQVTLSCSPISGHRSVSWYQQTPGQGLQFLFEYFSETQRNKGNFPGRFSGRQFSNSRSEMNVSTLELGDSALYLCASSWGLAGNNEQFFGPGTRLTVL.

The V gene is TRBV3-1 (or the pseudogene TRBV3-2), the J gene TRBJ2-1; 7 bases agree with TRBD2. From germline, CDR1 is LGHDT and CDR2 YNNKEL (reference sequence). The CDR3 runs to 18 residues. V trimming: 1 base; J trimming: 0 bases; junction bases outside the gene matches: 9. The CDR3 DNA is TGTGCCAGCAGCCAAGTGTCGGCGGGAGCACCCTCCTACAATGAGCAGTTCTTC. This sequence encodes CASSQVSAGAPSYNEQFF.

The chain joins TRBV19 to TRBJ2-5; 8 positions match TRBD1. Looked up from germline, CDR1 is LNHDA and CDR2 is SQIVND (reference sequence). The CDR3 runs to 14 residues. Trimming cost V 6 bases and J 2 bases; bases outside gene matches: 5. The CDR3 loop is CASSRTGPQETQYF. The CDR3 bases are TGTGCCAGTAGCAGGACAGGGCCTCAAGAGACCCAGTACTTC.

V is TRBV28 and J is TRBJ2-1; 9 positions match TRBD2. The CDR3 extends over 17 amino acids. The V gene's germline CDR1 is MDHEN and CDR2 SYDVKM. V lost 5 bases to trimming and J lost 4 bases; unmatched junction nucleotides: 12. In DNA form, the CDR3 reads TGTGCCAGCAGTACTTTCGGAGGACTAGCGAGTTACAATGAGCAGTTCTTC. It yields the protein CASSTFGGLASYNEQFF.

The chain links TRBV24-1 to TRBJ2-1, with 9 bases that match TRBD1. Losses at the gene ends were 6 bases for V and 4 bases for J; bases not matched to a gene: 6. The CDR3 spans 15 residues. Germline-derived CDR1 and CDR2 are KGHDR and SFDVKD. The CDR3 region has the DNA TGTGCCACCAGTCCCGGGACAGGGATTTACAATGAGCAGTTCTTC. This encodes CATSPGTGIYNEQFF.

The V and J genes are TRBV2 and TRBJ2-1, with TRBD2 matching over 12 bases. The V gene's germline CDR1 is SNHLY and CDR2 FYNNEI. The CDR3 has 15 amino acids. Germline trimming cut 6 bases from V and 4 bases from J; bases unmatched to any gene: 4. CDR3 coding DNA: TGTGCCAGCAGCTCCGGGACTAGCGGGTACAATGAGCAGTTCTTC. Amino acid sequence: CASSSGTSGYNEQFF.

The chain is built from TRBV15 and TRBJ1-1; no clear D gene. V was shortened by 1 base and J by 0 bases, with 9 bases between the two germline ends. CDR1 and CDR2 (germline): LNHNV, YYDKDF (reference sequence). This CDR3 is built from 15 residues. CDR3 in amino acids: CATSRGQLMNTEAFF. CDR3 sequence (DNA): TGTGCCACCAGCAGAGGACAACTCATGAACACTGAAGCTTTCTTT.

The chain recombines TRBV5-1 with TRBJ2-7; D may be TRBD2 (6 bases). The CDR3 length is 16 residues. Germline V gives CDR1 SGHRS, CDR2 YFSETQ. The V end was cut by 1 base, the J end by 0 bases, with 14 bases between. The CDR3 reads CASSLTSGPSSYEQYF. The CDR3 DNA reads TGCGCCAGCAGCTTGACGAGCGGGCCTAGCTCCTACGAGCAGTACTTC.

The chain recombines TRBV6-5 with TRBJ2-3; 8 nucleotides agree with TRBD1. CDR1 and CDR2 (germline): MNHEY, SVGAGI. J gave up 7 bases and V 6 bases, and 12 bases lay outside the gene matches. The CDR3 spans 15 residues. The CDR3 DNA is TGTGCCAGCAGAGGCAGGGGGCGCAGCGAACATACGCAGTATTTT. Amino acid sequence: CASRGRGRSEHTQYF.

This clone has a handful of counts. The genes are TRBV5-6 and TRBJ1-2; 7 nucleotides line up with TRBD1. This CDR3 spans 16 amino acids. The germline gives CDR1 SGHDT, CDR2 YYEEEE. J gave up 8 bases and V 1 base, and 14 bases lay outside the gene matches. Here the CDR3 reads CASSLLGREGARGYTF. In DNA form, the CDR3 reads TGTGCCAGCAGCTTGCTGGGTCGAGAGGGGGCGCGGGGCTACACCTTC.